Following are 4 T cell receptor beta chains from one sample sequenced in a study of T cells in Graves' hyperthyroidism and ophthalmopathy. The source material, RNA transcripts, was used to amplify TCR beta CDR3 regions. The study used the HTBI primer set for a first-round RT-PCR of the TCR CDR3. TCRdb re-called the multiplex PCR reads with MiXCR, one entry per CDR3 protein. The sample includes 460,000 or so distinct CDR3 sequences, approximately 14% of them seen just once. The sample consisted of blood. The receptors here all came from a woman aged 18-29 years with Graves' hyperthyroidism.

This clonotype was detected many times. The rearrangement links TRBV3-1 to TRBJ2-3; D possibly corresponds to TRBD1 (6 bases). V shed 1 base and J shed 2 bases, with 10 bases lying between them. Germline lookup yields CDR1 LGHDT and CDR2 YNNKEL (reference sequence). The CDR3 has 15 residues. The DNA of the CDR3 is TGTGCCAGCAGCCAAGCACAGGGTATCACAGATACGCAGTATTTT. Its translation is CASSQAQGITDTQYF.

There are many counts of this clonotype. The chain employs TRBV19 and TRBJ2-1; 14 bases line up with TRBD2. There are 19 residues in the CDR3. J gave up 0 bases and V 4 bases, and 8 bases lay outside the gene matches. Germline V gene sequence: CDR1 LNHDA, CDR2 SQIVND (reference sequence). The CDR3: CASSRGLAGGPRSYNEQFF. The CDR3 DNA follows: TGTGCCAGTAGTAGAGGACTAGCGGGAGGACCCCGCTCCTACAATGAGCAGTTCTTC.

The chain has TRBV7-8 and TRBJ2-7, with 10 bases identical to TRBD1. CDR1 is SGHVS, CDR2 FQNEAQ, per germline. V trimming: 4 bases; J trimming: 2 bases; junction bases outside the gene matches: 5. The CDR3 spans 15 residues. The DNA of the CDR3 is TGTGCCAGCAGCTCCCGGGACAGGGGCCCCTACGAGCAGTACTTC. This sequence encodes CASSSRDRGPYEQYF. Using reference TRBV7-8 and TRBJ2-7 for the parts outside the CDR3, the full variable domain is GAGVSQSPRYKVAKRGQDVALRCDPISGHVSLFWYQQALGQGPEFLTYFQNEAQLDKSGLPSDRFFAERPEGSVSTLKIQRTQQEDSAVYLCASSSRDRGPYEQYFGPGTRLTVT.

This clonotype was observed many times. The rearrangement links TRBV5-1 to TRBJ1-2, with TRBD1 matching over 10 bases. The CDR3 runs to 18 residues. V was clipped by 1 base and J by 4 bases; unmatched bases: 13. CDR1 is SGHRS and CDR2 is YFSETQ in the germline V gene. The CDR3 DNA sequence: TGCGCCAGCAGCTTGAACCGGGACAGGGGCCGCGAAGTCTATGGCTACACCTTC. Its translation is CASSLNRDRGREVYGYTF.